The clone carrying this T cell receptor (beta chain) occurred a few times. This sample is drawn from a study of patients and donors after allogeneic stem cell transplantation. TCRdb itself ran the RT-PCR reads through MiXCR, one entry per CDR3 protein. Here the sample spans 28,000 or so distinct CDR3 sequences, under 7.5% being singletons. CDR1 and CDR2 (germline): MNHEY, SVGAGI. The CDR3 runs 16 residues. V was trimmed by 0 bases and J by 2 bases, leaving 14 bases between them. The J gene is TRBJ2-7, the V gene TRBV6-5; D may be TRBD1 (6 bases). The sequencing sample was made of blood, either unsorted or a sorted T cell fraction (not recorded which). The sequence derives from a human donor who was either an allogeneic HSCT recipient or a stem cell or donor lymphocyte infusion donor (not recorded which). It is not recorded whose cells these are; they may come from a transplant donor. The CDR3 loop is CASSYSAQGTTYEQYF. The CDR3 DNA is TGTGCCAGCAGTTACTCCGCACAGGGTACCACCTACGAGCAGTACTTC.